Below, 25 T cell receptor beta chains from the same sample are listed, as sequenced in a study of radiation and T cells in renal cell carcinoma. Sequenced by immunoSEQ multiplex PCR; TCRdb stores in-frame clones only, minus some. The sample includes approximately 150,000 clones, around 78% of them seen just once. The sample's time point: baseline pretreatment blood. Documented treatment: 15 Gy SBRT to primary tumor, nephrectomy 4 weeks later. Sequenced material: blood, taken from a patient whose treatment included radiotherapy and nephrectomy. Receptors originate from a woman between 45 and 60 years old with renal cell carcinoma.

This chain connects TRBV27 to TRBJ2-3; TRBD2 agrees at 8 bases. The trim removed 3 bases at V and 4 bases at J, leaving 3 bases unmatched. The V gene's germline CDR1 is MNHEY and CDR2 SMNVEV (reference sequence). This CDR3 spans 14 amino acids. The CDR3 is CASSFTSGADTQYF. The CDR3, as DNA: TGTGCCAGCAGTTTTACTAGCGGAGCAGATACGCAGTATTTT.

This rearrangement joins TRBV11-1 to TRBJ1-2; no definite D call. Germline CDR1 reads SGHAT; CDR2 reads FQDESV (reference sequence). The V end lost 4 bases, the J end lost 6 bases, and 15 bases lay between the germline ends. The CDR3 has 14 residues. This CDR3 is CASSSSWRSDGYTF. The DNA of the CDR3 is TGTGCCAGCAGCTCATCGTGGCGATCGGATGGCTACACCTTC.

The chain is built from TRBV9 and TRBJ2-5, with 9 positions matching TRBD2. The CDR3 runs 17 residues. The ends lost 4 bases at V and 0 bases at J; junction bases unmatched: 10. In germline, CDR1 is SGDLS, CDR2 YYNGEE. The chain's CDR3 is CASSPRSAGGHQETQYF. CDR3 DNA sequence: TGTGCCAGCAGCCCAAGGTCGGCGGGGGGGCACCAAGAGACCCAGTACTTC.

The gene calls are TRBV6-1 and TRBJ2-2, with D perhaps TRBD1 (6 bases). V gave up 3 bases and J gave up 6 bases, with 11 bases separating them. Germline values: CDR1 MNHNS, CDR2 SASEGT. The CDR3 runs to 14 residues. The CDR3 region is CASSEKGVAGELFF. The CDR3 nucleotides are TGTGCCAGCAGTGAGAAGGGGGTCGCCGGGGAGCTGTTTTTT.

Notes on this clone: The sample carries other DNA sequences with the same CDR3. This CDR3 reads CASSGGQGGTGELFF. CDR3 DNA sequence: TGTGCCAGCAGTGGGGGACAGGGAGGCACCGGGGAGCTGTTTTTT. The chain joins TRBV2 to TRBJ2-2; 9 bases are a match to TRBD1. The V gene's germline CDR1 is SNHLY and CDR2 FYNNEI. This CDR3 has 15 amino acids. V gave up 4 bases and J gave up 4 bases; unmatched junction bases: 4.

The chain uses TRBV7-8 and TRBJ1-6; TRBD1 might be the D (6 bases). Germline CDR1 and CDR2: SGHVS and FQNEAQ. The CDR3 length is 13 residues. V was clipped by 5 bases and J by 6 bases, with 8 bases between them. The CDR3 bases are TGTGCCAGCAGCGAGGGGGTTAATTCACCCCTCCACTTT. Its translation is CASSEGVNSPLHF. Full variable domain (missing parts from reference TRBV7-8 and TRBJ1-6): GAGVSQSPRYKVAKRGQDVALRCDPISGHVSLFWYQQALGQGPEFLTYFQNEAQLDKSGLPSDRFFAERPEGSVSTLKIQRTQQEDSAVYLCASSEGVNSPLHFGNGTRLTVT.

This clone occurred a few times. The CDR3 region has the DNA TGTGCCAGCAGCCCCCAAGAGGTAGCCGGGGAGCTGTTTTTT. Protein sequence: CASSPQEVAGELFF. The rearrangement uses TRBV7-9 and TRBJ2-2; D is ambiguous. This CDR3 has 14 residues. Germline V gene sequence: CDR1 SEHNR, CDR2 FQNEAQ (reference sequence). V lost 5 bases and J lost 6, with 13 bases in between.

This clone was seen just once. The chain's CDR3 is CASSPTRGAYF. The CDR3 DNA is TGTGCCAGCAGTCCGACTAGGGGGGCGTATTTT. The chain combines TRBV9 with TRBJ2-3; D may match TRBD1 or TRBD2 (6 bases each). Deletions cut 5 bases from V and 14 bases from J, with 15 bases between. Germline CDR1 is SGDLS and CDR2 is YYNGEE. The CDR3 runs to 11 residues.

The chain couples TRBV6-6 to TRBJ1-6; TRBD1 matches 8 bases. The ends lost 10 bases at V and 10 bases at J; junction bases unmatched: 15. Germline-derived CDR1 and CDR2 are MNHNY and SVGAGI (reference sequence). The CDR3 spans 15 residues. The CDR3 DNA reads as TGTGCCACCGCGGACAGGGTAGAGGAGGGGTCACCCCTCCACTTT. It encodes CATADRVEEGSPLHF.

Here the CDR3 DNA reads TGTGCCAGCTCACCTGACCGGCCCCCTTACACTGAAGCTTTCTTT. It codes for CASSPDRPPYTEAFF. The chain links TRBV18 to TRBJ1-1; D unclear. Germline V gene lookup returns CDR1 KGHSH and CDR2 LQKENI. V was clipped by 3 bases and J by 3 bases, with 14 bases between them. The CDR3 is 15 amino acids.

The V and J genes are TRBV6-6 and TRBJ2-7; D is ambiguous. This CDR3 contains 14 residues. Germline V gene lookup returns CDR1 MNHNY and CDR2 SVGAGI (reference sequence). V lost 5 bases, J lost 3 bases, and 14 bases lay in between. In nucleotides, the CDR3 is TGTGCCAGCAGTGTAAGTGGACGGTTCTACGAGCAGTACTTC. It encodes CASSVSGRFYEQYF.

The chain employs TRBV9 and TRBJ2-2, with TRBD2 matching 10 bases. CDR1 and CDR2 from the germline V gene are SGDLS and YYNGEE. CDR3 length: 16 residues. The V and J ends lost 2 bases and 5 bases, in that order; junction bases with no gene match: 6. CDR3 sequence reads: CASSVEAGGPTGELFF. Written as DNA, the CDR3 is TGTGCCAGCAGCGTTGAAGCGGGAGGGCCGACCGGGGAGCTGTTTTTT.

The rearrangement links TRBV4-2 to TRBJ2-6, with D possibly matching TRBD1 (6 bases). The CDR3 loop spans 16 amino acids. V dropped 4 bases and J dropped 0 bases, with 10 bases sitting between them. The V gene's germline CDR1 is LGHNA and CDR2 YNFKEQ. CDR3: CASSRGTTSGANVLTF. DNA of the CDR3: TGTGCCAGCAGCCGAGGGACAACCTCTGGGGCCAACGTCCTGACTTTC.

V gene TRBV9 combines with J gene TRBJ1-1; the match to TRBD1 covers 9 bases. Germline V gene lookup returns CDR1 SGDLS and CDR2 YYNGEE. V was pared by 4 bases and J by 2 bases, with 6 bases of the junction left unmatched. The CDR3 extends over 15 amino acids. The CDR3 nucleotides read TGTGCCAGCAGCCCCCGGACAGGGGCCAACACTGAAGCTTTCTTT. Its translation is CASSPRTGANTEAFF.

The chain uses TRBV7-2 and TRBJ2-3; D unclear. Germline values: CDR1 SGHTA, CDR2 FQGNSA. Trimming took off 1 base at V and 1 base at J, with 6 bases between the two ends. There are 14 residues in the CDR3. CDR3 protein: CASSLGRGTDTQYF. The CDR3 nucleotides read TGTGCCAGCAGCTTAGGTCGAGGCACAGATACGCAGTATTTT. Full variable domain (remainder filled in from reference TRBV7-2 and TRBJ2-3): GAGVSQSPSNKVTEKGKDVELRCDPISGHTALYWYRQSLGQGLEFLIYFQGNSAPDKSGLPSDRFSAERTGGSVSTLTIQRTQQEDSAVYLCASSLGRGTDTQYFGPGTRLTVL.

The chain carries TRBV5-1 and TRBJ2-2; no clear D gene. Germline CDR1 and CDR2: SGHRS and YFSETQ. This CDR3 spans 14 amino acids. Trimming stripped 4 bases from V and 2 bases from J, with 9 bases between. The CDR3 region is CASSTVVNTGELFF. The CDR3 nucleotides read TGCGCCAGCAGCACAGTTGTAAACACCGGGGAGCTGTTTTTT.

The chain uses TRBV10-3 and TRBJ2-1; 12 bases fit TRBD2. The trim removed 6 bases at V and 4 bases at J, leaving 1 base unmatched. CDR1 ENHRY and CDR2 SYGVKD come from the germline V gene. The CDR3 loop spans 14 amino acids. The CDR3: CAIRLAGGYNEQFF. CDR3 in DNA: TGTGCCATCAGGCTAGCGGGAGGGTACAATGAGCAGTTCTTC.

The chain joins TRBV19 to TRBJ1-6; D is undetermined. CDR1 and CDR2 from the germline V gene are LNHDA and SQIVND (reference sequence). Trimming pared 3 bases from V and 7 bases from J, leaving 13 bases between. CDR3 length: 15 residues. The CDR3 loop reads CASSMIGPGNSPLHF. DNA for the CDR3: TGTGCCAGTAGTATGATCGGGCCCGGGAATTCACCCCTCCACTTT.

A note on this clone: This sample includes further DNA sequences coding for the same CDR3. The chain recombines TRBV18 with TRBJ2-7; D may be TRBD1 (6 bases). Looked up from germline, CDR1 is KGHSH and CDR2 is LQKENI. Trimming took off 6 bases at V and 4 bases at J, with 10 bases between the two ends. This CDR3 contains 12 residues. The CDR3 sequence: CASSPDSYEQYF. As DNA, the CDR3 is TGTGCCAGCTCGCCGGACAGTTACGAGCAGTACTTC.

V is TRBV5-4 and J is TRBJ2-2; 8 bases map to TRBD2. Germline V gene sequence: CDR1 SGHNT, CDR2 YYREEE (reference sequence). The J segment lost 1 base and the V segment lost 4 bases, leaving 6 bases of the junction unmatched. The CDR3 contains 16 residues. The CDR3 DNA reads TGTGCCAGCAGCCTGGGGACTAGTCAGAACACCGGGGAGCTGTTTTTT. This codes for CASSLGTSQNTGELFF. Combining the CDR3 with reference TRBV5-4 and TRBJ2-2 gives the whole variable domain ETGVTQSPTHLIKTRGQQVTLRCSSQSGHNTVSWYQQALGQGPQFIFQYYREEENGRGNFPPRFSGLQFPNYSSELNVNALELDDSALYLCASSLGTSQNTGELFFGEGSRLTVL.

For the CDR3, the DNA is TGTGCCAGCAGCTGGGCTAGCGGGGAGGGCACGTTCTTC. Its translation is CASSWASGEGTFF. The chain is built from TRBV7-2 and TRBJ2-1; 9 bases are a match to TRBD2. Per the germline V gene, CDR1 is SGHTA and CDR2 is FQGNSA. Unmatched junction bases numbered 10, after V lost 4 bases and J lost 15 bases. The CDR3 is 13 amino acids.

The V call is TRBV19, the J call TRBJ1-2; 8 bases map to TRBD1. Looked up from germline, CDR1 is LNHDA and CDR2 is SQIVND (reference sequence). The CDR3 sequence is 15 residues long. The V segment lost 7 bases and the J segment 8 bases; nucleotides outside the gene matches: 15. Written as DNA, the CDR3 is TGTGCCAGTAATTCTGAGGACAGGGCCCGAGGAGGCTACACCTTC. Residues: CASNSEDRARGGYTF.

This clone has just a few counts. This rearrangement joins TRBV19 to TRBJ1-2; D possibly corresponds to TRBD1 (5 bases). Germline loops: CDR1 LNHDA, CDR2 SQIVND (reference sequence). V shed 5 bases and J shed 5 bases, with 24 bases lying between them. The CDR3 is 17 amino acids. Here the CDR3 reads CASSSAGDLRRVYGYTF. The CDR3 DNA reads as TGTGCCAGTAGTTCCGCCGGGGATCTGCGCAGGGTTTATGGCTACACCTTC.

The chain carries TRBV30 and TRBJ2-3; 9 nucleotides align to TRBD2. Germline CDR1 GTSNPN, CDR2 SVGIG (reference sequence). This CDR3 comprises 12 residues. Unmatched junction bases numbered 9, after V lost 3 bases and J lost 14 bases. The DNA for the CDR3 is TGTGCCTGGAGCCTCCCGGGACTAGCCATGTATTTT. It yields the protein CAWSLPGLAMYF.

The chain uses TRBV10-3 and TRBJ1-1; no clear D gene. Germline-derived CDR1 and CDR2 are ENHRY and SYGVKD. Trimming removed 0 bases at V and 7 bases at J, with 6 bases between. The CDR3 covers 12 residues. The CDR3 sequence is CAISESGLEAFF. Written as DNA, the CDR3 is TGTGCCATCAGTGAGTCCGGACTTGAAGCTTTCTTT.